This T cell receptor (beta chain) was identified in a study of CD4 T cells in relation to SARS-CoV-2 and coronaviruses. About the research overall: Patient ages ranged from 21 to 72, median 38.

Sequenced by immunoSEQ multiplex PCR; TCRdb stores in-frame clones only, minus some. This sample has about 56,000 clones; around 90% occur once, and the top ten carry about 0.4%. Cryopreserved PBMCs were CD4-enriched, then split into naive and memory cells. Germline V gene data show CDR1 as SGHAT and CDR2 as FQNNGV. The V and J ends lost 5 bases and 1 base, in that order; junction bases with no gene match: 5. The CDR3 sequence is 15 residues long. Sequenced sample: naive CD4+ T cells from PBMCs. Subset given: naive CD4+ T cells isolated by negative enrichment. V usage is TRBV11-2 and J usage is TRBJ2-7, with 10 bases identical to TRBD2. The receptor was isolated from an adult with COVID-19. The CDR3 loop reads CASSTSSGSSYEQYF. The DNA of the CDR3 is TGTGCCAGCAGCACATCTAGCGGGAGTTCCTACGAGCAGTACTTC.